A single sample is the source of the 12 T cell receptor beta chains below, sequenced in a study of siplizumab effects on memory and regulatory T cells. Some clones are missing from TCRdb's copy, which holds only in-frame ones; the method was immunoSEQ multiplex PCR. Altogether around 72,000 clones are present, about 90% being singletons, with the ten largest covering around 28%. Source material: CD8+ T cells sorted from blood. These TCRs come from a human donor in good health.

This rearrangement joins TRBV7-9 to TRBJ2-1; TRBD2 agrees at 8 bases. CDR1 is SEHNR and CDR2 is FQNEAQ in the germline V gene (reference sequence). This CDR3 is 19 amino acids long. V was pared by 1 base and J by 3 bases, with 14 bases of the junction left unmatched. The CDR3 protein is CASSLGDGGRFSFYNEQFF. Written as DNA, the CDR3 is TGTGCCAGCAGCTTAGGGGACGGCGGGAGGTTTAGTTTCTACAATGAGCAGTTCTTC.

This sequence joins TRBV9 and TRBJ2-1; 10 bases map to TRBD1. Germline trimming cut 4 bases from V and 4 bases from J; bases unmatched to any gene: 8. Germline V gene sequence: CDR1 SGDLS, CDR2 YYNGEE. The CDR3 loop spans 16 amino acids. The CDR3 reads CASSINRDRGYNEQFF. As DNA, the CDR3 is TGTGCCAGCAGCATAAACCGGGACAGGGGATACAATGAGCAGTTCTTC.

This clone occurred a few times. This chain links TRBV29-1 with TRBJ2-2; D gene unclear. The germline V and J ends were trimmed by 4 bases and 1 base, with 4 bases remaining between them. Germline V gene data show CDR1 as SQVTM and CDR2 as ANQGSEA. This CDR3 has 12 residues. CDR3: CSVGGNTGELFF. In DNA form, the CDR3 reads TGCAGCGTTGGTGGGAACACCGGGGAGCTGTTTTTT.

The chain joins TRBV18 to TRBJ1-6; the match to TRBD1 covers 8 bases. This CDR3 spans 13 amino acids. V shed 10 bases, J shed 6 bases, and the junction held 5 bases outside the gene matches. CDR1 and CDR2 from the germline V gene are KGHSH and LQKENI. CDR3 in DNA: TGTGCCACCCTGGACAGGGTTAATTCACCCCTCCACTTT. The encoded protein is CATLDRVNSPLHF.

V usage is TRBV29-1 and J usage is TRBJ2-2; D might be TRBD2 (5 bases). Germline CDR1 is SQVTM and CDR2 is ANQGSEA. CDR3 length equals 16 residues. Trimming pared 6 bases from V and 0 bases from J, leaving 17 bases between. The CDR3, as DNA: TGCAGCGTCTTGGGAATCGGGAACGCGAACACCGGGGAGCTGTTTTTT. It yields the protein CSVLGIGNANTGELFF.

The V call is TRBV5-5, the J call TRBJ2-3; 8 bases map to TRBD1. This CDR3 is built from 15 residues. With V trimmed by 0 bases and J by 2 bases, 2 bases remained unmatched. Per the germline V gene, CDR1 is SGHKS and CDR2 is YYEKEE (reference sequence). Written as DNA, the CDR3 is TGTGCCAGCAGCTTGGGGACAGGGATCACAGATACGCAGTATTTT. It codes for CASSLGTGITDTQYF.

This clone was seen just once. Germline is not matched at one junction end, which may reflect a read error. The rearrangement uses TRBV7-7 and TRBJ2-3; 14 bases map to TRBD2. Germline V CDR1 and CDR2: SSHAT, FNYEAQ (reference sequence). This CDR3 is 16 amino acids long. CDR3 coding DNA: TGTGCTAGCAGCTCGGGACTAGCGGGAGCACCCGATACGCAGTATTTT. Protein: CASSSGLAGAPDTQYF.

This clone occurred once. The V gene is TRBV7-9, the J gene TRBJ2-7; D gene uncertain. The V gene's germline CDR1 is SEHNR and CDR2 FQNEAQ (reference sequence). V shed 5 bases and J shed 3 bases, with 17 bases lying between them. CDR3 size: 15 residues. In nucleotides, the CDR3 is TGTGCCAGCAGCCCCTCGGAGAGGCTAGGCTACGAGCAGTACTTC. The encoded protein is CASSPSERLGYEQYF.

The chain's CDR3 is CASSYLGGGNTIYF. CDR3 DNA sequence: TGTGCCAGCTCGTATCTAGGGGGTGGAAACACCATATATTTT. V and J are TRBV6-1 and TRBJ1-3; TRBD1 is a possible D gene (6 bases). CDR3 size: 14 residues. Germline CDR1 MNHNS, CDR2 SASEGT. V lost 8 bases and J lost 3, with 14 bases in between.

The genes are TRBV27 and TRBJ1-2; D call uncertain. Germline loops: CDR1 MNHEY, CDR2 SMNVEV (reference sequence). The CDR3 totals 15 residues. Trimming pared 1 base from V and 5 bases from J, leaving 14 bases between. The CDR3 is CASSLYAAGTYGYTF. For the CDR3, the DNA is TGTGCCAGCAGTTTATACGCGGCAGGAACGTATGGCTACACCTTC.

CDR3 region: CSVWTEGHYTF. In DNA form, the CDR3 reads TGCAGCGTTTGGACAGAAGGCCACTACACCTTC. The chain combines TRBV29-1 with TRBJ1-2; TRBD1 might be the D (6 bases). Germline V gene sequence: CDR1 SQVTM, CDR2 ANQGSEA. The CDR3 contains 11 residues. The V end lost 5 bases, the J end lost 10 bases, and 14 bases lay between the germline ends. Using reference TRBV29-1 and TRBJ1-2 for the parts outside the CDR3, the full variable domain is SAVISQKPSRDICQRGTSLTIQCQVDSQVTMMFWYRQQPGQSLTLIATANQGSEATYESGFVIDKFPISRPNLTFSTLTVSNMSPEDSSIYLCSVWTEGHYTFGSGTRLTVV.

The J gene is TRBJ2-7, the V gene TRBV2, with D tentatively TRBD1 or TRBD2 (5 bases each). The CDR3 runs to 14 residues. Trimming shortened V by 6 bases and J by 5 bases, and 17 bases separated the two germline ends. Looked up from germline, CDR1 is SNHLY and CDR2 is FYNNEI. The CDR3 sequence is CASSLGPGSDEQYF. The CDR3 DNA reads as TGTGCCAGCAGCCTAGGGCCAGGGAGCGACGAGCAGTACTTC. The variable domain in full, completed from reference TRBV2 and TRBJ2-7, reads EPEVTQTPSHQVTQMGQEVILRCVPISNHLYFYWYRQILGQKVEFLVSFYNNEISEKSEIFDDQFSVERPDGSNFTLKIRSTKLEDSAMYFCASSLGPGSDEQYFGPGTRLTVT.